The T cell receptor (beta chain) under discussion was sequenced for a study of control samples from healthy donors and cancer patients (dated by TCRdb to 2020 to 2022). Trimming at the junction amounts to 3 bases on V and 7 bases on J, and the germline ends lie 6 bases apart. CDR1 SQVTM and CDR2 ANQGSEA are derived from the germline V gene. From cysteine to phenylalanine, the CDR3 is 10 amino acids long. Of the read, only the CDR3 DNA is kept; its 30 bases are in frame from base 1. Receptors were amplified or captured by the immunoSEQ multiplex PCR assay. TCRdb carries this immuneACCESS record with in-frame sequences only. Its versions omit some clonotypes, under half of them owing to an unresolved V gene in the studies checked, with the rest unexplained. The sample table holds around 89,000 clones, of which 82% were seen once. Roughly 9.8% of the sample is held by the ten biggest clonotypes. On this clone: Its antigen has not been determined. No clone much larger than this one lies a single base away; base qualities are absent.

The chain is encoded by TRBV29-1 joined to TRBJ1-2; 5 matching bases give a weak D call of TRBD1. The specimen was blood. The sequence was collected from a woman in her fifties or sixties in good health. The CDR3 corresponds to CSVDGGGYTF. DNA sequence: TGCAGCGTTGATGGGGGTGGCTACACCTTC.